These T cell receptor beta chains were read from a single sample in a study of cytomegalovirus exposure and HLA in healthy donors. TCRdb keeps only in-frame clones here, not all; method: immunoSEQ multiplex PCR. The profile shows around 120,000 clones, 65% to 80% of them singletons. The material sequenced was PBMCs. These receptors all come from a woman between 35 and 50 years old in good health and CMV-seropositive. The CDR3 runs from the conserved cysteine through the conserved F or W. A D gene is named only where the DNA matches it firmly. The listing skips clone size in some rows; elsewhere it reads once, few, many or a size class.

CDR3 DNA | CDR3 protein | V gene | D gene | clone size | J gene
TGCGCCAGCAGCTTGGGGCAGGGGGCAGGTCAGCCCCAGCATTTT | CASSLGQGAGQPQHF | TRBV5-1 | TRBD1 | NA | TRBJ1-5
TGTGCCAGTACCCAGAGTCCCACCGGGGGATATGGCTACACCTTC | CASTQSPTGGYGYTF | TRBV19 | NA | few | TRBJ1-2
TGTGCTAGTGGGGGGACAGGGGGCCGGGGCACTGAAGCTTTCTTT | CASGGTGGRGTEAFF | TRBV12-5 | TRBD1 | NA | TRBJ1-1
TGCGCCAGCAGCCCAGTTAGGACAGTCTATGGCTACACCTTC | CASSPVRTVYGYTF | TRBV4-3 | NA | NA | TRBJ1-2
TGTGCCAGCAGCTTAATAACGGGAGGGCCTGAGACCCAGTACTTC | CASSLITGGPETQYF | TRBV7-2 | TRBD2 | NA | TRBJ2-5
TGTGCCAGCAGCTTATCGAGGGAGAGGCTTGAGCAGTTCTTC | CASSLSRERLEQFF | TRBV7-8 | NA | NA | TRBJ2-1
TGTGCCAGTAGTACATCTCGGGTTGAAAAACTGTTTTTT | CASSTSRVEKLFF | TRBV19 | NA | NA | TRBJ1-4
TGTGCCAGCAGCTCTCGAACCTTAACCGGGACAGTCACAGATACGCAGTATTTT | CASSSRTLTGTVTDTQYF | TRBV5-6 | TRBD1 | NA | TRBJ2-3
TGTGCCAGCAGCCAAGAATATGGCGGGGGGCACAATGAGCAGTTCTTC | CASSQEYGGGHNEQFF | TRBV4-2 | TRBD2 | NA | TRBJ2-1
TGTGCCACCAAGGTACTAGCGGGAGATGAGCAGTTCTTC | CATKVLAGDEQFF | TRBV19 | TRBD2 | NA | TRBJ2-1
TGTGCCCACGGCGGGGGACAGGGGGCGATTCAGCCCCAGCATTTT | CAHGGGQGAIQPQHF | TRBV6-1 | TRBD1 | NA | TRBJ1-5
TGTGCCAGCAGCCCGGGGACAGGGGGCTACACCTTC | CASSPGTGGYTF | TRBV6-1 | TRBD1 | NA | TRBJ1-2
TGTGCCAGCTCACCGGACAGGACCATGACAGATACGCAGTATTTT | CASSPDRTMTDTQYF | TRBV18 | TRBD1 | NA | TRBJ2-3
TGCAGCGTTGATGGTAGCGGGAGGGAAGATACGCAGTATTTT | CSVDGSGREDTQYF | TRBV29-1 | TRBD2 | NA | TRBJ2-3
TGTGCCAGCAGCGAACAGGGCTGGCAAGAGACCCAGTACTTC | CASSEQGWQETQYF | TRBV9 | NA | NA | TRBJ2-5
TGTGCCAGCAGTGTCGGACAGACTTATGGCTACACCTTC | CASSVGQTYGYTF | TRBV2 | NA | few | TRBJ1-2
TGTGCCATACGAGGTGTTCGGAACACTGAAGCTTTCTTT | CAIRGVRNTEAFF | TRBV10-3 | NA | NA | TRBJ1-1
TGTGCCAGCAGTGCCTGGGGAGATAACCTTGGAAACACCATATATTTT | CASSAWGDNLGNTIYF | TRBV6-1 | NA | NA | TRBJ1-3
TGCGCCAGCAGTGGCCGACAGCTCTCCTACGAGCAGTACTTC | CASSGRQLSYEQYF | TRBV10-2 | NA | NA | TRBJ2-7
TGTGCCAGTAGTACCAGACAGGAAAAACTGTTTTTT | CASSTRQEKLFF | TRBV19 | NA | NA | TRBJ1-4
TGCGCCAGCAGAAGCGGAGGGAACACTGAAGCTTTCTTT | CASRSGGNTEAFF | TRBV10-1 | NA | NA | TRBJ1-1
TGTGCCAGCTCACCGCGTTCTGCCCGGAATCAGCCCCAGCATTTT | CASSPRSARNQPQHF | TRBV18 | NA | NA | TRBJ1-5
TGTGCCAGCAGTCCAGGGGGTTACGGTGGCTACACCTTC | CASSPGGYGGYTF | TRBV2 | TRBD1 | NA | TRBJ1-2
TGCAGCGTTGGAGGACTGAGCTCCTACGAGCAGTACTTC | CSVGGLSSYEQYF | TRBV29-1 | NA | once | TRBJ2-7
TGTGCCAGCAGCCGGGACAGGACCTACGAGCAGTACTTC | CASSRDRTYEQYF | TRBV5-8 | TRBD1 | once | TRBJ2-7
TGCGCCAGCAGTGGACTAGCGGGAGCGGAGACCCAGTACTTC | CASSGLAGAETQYF | TRBV10-2 | TRBD2 | NA | TRBJ2-5
TGTGCCAGCAGCGTAGGACCGGGAACCAACACCGGGGAGCTGTTTTTT | CASSVGPGTNTGELFF | TRBV9 | NA | NA | TRBJ2-2
TGCAGTGGACAGAAGAACACTGAAGCTTTCTTT | CSGQKNTEAFF | TRBV20-1 | NA | NA | TRBJ1-1
TGTGCCAGCAGCCAAGGGGTGGGCTATACGACAGCAATCTTCTACGAGCAGTACTTC | CASSQGVGYTTAIFYEQYF | TRBV4-2 | NA | NA | TRBJ2-7